One sample yielded the 17 T cell receptor beta chains listed below, sequenced in a study of PD-1 blockade in classical Hodgkin lymphoma. With no exception, relapse followed autologous stem cell transplantation in all patients, and brentuximab vedotin exposure varied. Method: immunoSEQ multiplex PCR; TCRdb's copy keeps in-frame clones and lacks some. This table has approximately 10,000 clones, approximately 85% appearing once. The source was peripheral blood mononuclear cells (PBMCs), collected at baseline. The receptors were sampled from a human donor with classical Hodgkin lymphoma.

J is TRBJ1-6 and V is TRBV28; D ambiguous. Germline V gene sequence: CDR1 MDHEN, CDR2 SYDVKM. V lost 4 bases and J lost 13, with 14 bases in between. The CDR3 runs 13 residues. CDR3 sequence reads: CASSWTRSWPLHF. CDR3 DNA: TGTGCCAGCAGTTGGACCCGGAGTTGGCCCCTCCACTTT. Variable domain in full (rest from reference TRBV28 and TRBJ1-6): DVKVTQSSRYLVKRTGEKVFLECVQDMDHENMFWYRQDPGLGLRLIYFSYDVKMKEKGDIPEGYSVSREKKERFSLILESASTNQTSMYLCASSWTRSWPLHFGNGTRLTVT.

This clone was seen only a few times. This chain connects TRBV29-1 to TRBJ1-1; 9 nucleotides align to TRBD1. The CDR3 runs 12 residues. Per germline, CDR1 SQVTM and CDR2 ANQGSEA. Trimming cost V 6 bases and J 4 bases; bases outside gene matches: 3. This CDR3 is CSVSDRGTEAFF. The CDR3 DNA reads as TGCAGCGTCTCGGACAGGGGCACTGAAGCTTTCTTT.

This chain connects TRBV29-1 to TRBJ1-1; unclear D gene. CDR1 and CDR2 (germline): SQVTM, ANQGSEA. V was shortened by 3 bases and J by 0 bases, with 8 bases between the two germline ends. The CDR3 has 13 residues. This CDR3 is CSVEEGMNTEAFF. The CDR3 nucleotides read TGCAGCGTTGAGGAGGGAATGAACACTGAAGCTTTCTTT.

The chain uses TRBV9 and TRBJ2-3; D is uncertain. Trimming shortened V by 3 bases and J by 1 base, and 9 bases separated the two germline ends. There are 14 residues in the CDR3. Germline V CDR1 and CDR2: SGDLS, YYNGEE. The DNA for the CDR3 is TGTGCCAGCAGCGGAAATTACGGCACAGATACGCAGTATTTT. It is translated as CASSGNYGTDTQYF.

This rearrangement joins TRBV11-2 to TRBJ2-1, with TRBD1 identical over 7 bases. Unmatched junction bases numbered 9, after V lost 5 bases and J lost 5 bases. Germline V gene data show CDR1 as SGHAT and CDR2 as FQNNGV. The CDR3 totals 15 residues. The DNA for the CDR3 is TGTGCCAGCAGCCACGGAACTGGGACAGACAATGAGCAGTTCTTC. Its protein product is CASSHGTGTDNEQFF.

The chain employs TRBV19 and TRBJ1-2; maybe TRBD1 (6 bases). CDR1 and CDR2 (germline): LNHDA, SQIVND (reference sequence). Trimming cost V 1 base and J 5 bases, with 14 bases left between them. There are 15 residues in the CDR3. The CDR3 region is CASSIGGGSLYGYTF. Written as DNA, the CDR3 is TGTGCCAGTAGTATAGGAGGGGGTTCTCTTTATGGCTACACCTTC.

This chain links TRBV18 with TRBJ2-1; TRBD2 aligns across 12 bases. Unmatched junction bases numbered 8, after V lost 4 bases and J lost 7 bases. From germline, CDR1 is KGHSH and CDR2 LQKENI. The CDR3 is made up of 16 amino acids. For the CDR3, the DNA is TGTGCCAGCTCACAACGACTAGCGGGAGCTACAAATGAGCAGTTCTTC. It is translated as CASSQRLAGATNEQFF. Full variable domain (missing parts from reference TRBV18 and TRBJ2-1): NAGVMQNPRHLVRRRGQEARLRCSPMKGHSHVYWYRQLPEEGLKFMVYLQKENIIDESGMPKERFSAEFPKEGPSILRIQQVVRGDSAAYFCASSQRLAGATNEQFFGPGTRLTVL.

With respect to this clone: This same CDR3 is encoded by further DNA sequences in the sample. V and J are TRBV27 and TRBJ2-7, with TRBD2 matching over 14 bases. V was clipped by 0 bases and J by 7 bases; unmatched bases: 2. The germline V gene has CDR1 MNHEY and CDR2 SMNVEV (reference sequence). This CDR3 comprises 15 residues. The CDR3 bases are TGTGCCAGCAGTTTATCCGGACTAGCGGGAGGAGAGCAGTACTTC. Translated, it gives CASSLSGLAGGEQYF.

The V call is TRBV5-6, the J call TRBJ2-7, with a tentative D call TRBD1 (6 bases). Between the trimmed V and J ends, which lost 2 bases and 2 bases, there was a span of 11 bases. The germline V gene has CDR1 SGHDT and CDR2 YYEEEE. The CDR3 covers 14 residues. CDR3: CASSFLQGAYEQYF. CDR3 bases: TGTGCCAGCAGCTTTCTACAGGGAGCCTACGAGCAGTACTTC.

The chain links TRBV18 to TRBJ2-3; 10 nucleotides line up with TRBD2. Germline lookup yields CDR1 KGHSH and CDR2 LQKENI. The CDR3 runs to 21 residues. Trimming cost V 0 bases and J 1 base; bases outside gene matches: 16. The CDR3 DNA sequence: TGTGCCAGCTCACCACCAATGGGGGGGCTTAAAGGGACTAGCGGCACAGATACGCAGTATTTT. This codes for CASSPPMGGLKGTSGTDTQYF.

The V call is TRBV29-1, the J call TRBJ1-1; 7 positions agree with TRBD1. The germline V gene encodes CDR1 SQVTM and CDR2 ANQGSEA. This CDR3 has 13 residues. J lost 0 bases, V lost 8 bases, and 6 bases had no gene match. The CDR3 nucleotides are TGCAGCTCCAGGGGGGGATTGAACACTGAAGCTTTCTTT. Translated, it gives CSSRGGLNTEAFF.

The gene calls are TRBV7-3 and TRBJ1-5; D perhaps matches TRBD1 (5 bases). CDR1 is SGHTA and CDR2 is FQGTGA in the germline V gene. The CDR3 sequence is 13 residues long. V was pared by 8 bases and J by 6 bases, with 14 bases between. CDR3 sequence: CASAQMGGQPQHF. CDR3 sequence (DNA): TGTGCCAGCGCCCAGATGGGGGGTCAGCCCCAGCATTTT.

V gene TRBV6-1 combines with J gene TRBJ1-2, with D tentatively TRBD1 (6 bases). This CDR3 region has 12 residues. The V end lost 7 bases, the J end lost 5 bases, and 11 bases lay between the germline ends. In germline, CDR1 is MNHNS, CDR2 SASEGT. CDR3 bases: TGTGCCAGCAACAGGGATCCTTATGGCTACACCTTC. Its protein is CASNRDPYGYTF.

The chain employs TRBV5-1 and TRBJ1-3; 12 bases line up with TRBD1. Per germline, CDR1 SGHRS and CDR2 YFSETQ. V lost 0 bases, J lost 4 bases, and 5 bases stayed unmatched. The CDR3 consists of 17 residues. For the CDR3, the DNA is TGCGCCAGCAGCTTGGCCGGGACAGGGGGCGCCGGAAACACCATATATTTT. Its translation is CASSLAGTGGAGNTIYF.

The chain carries TRBV30 and TRBJ1-3; possibly TRBD1 for D (6 bases). The CDR3 length is 14 residues. V was cut by 3 bases and J by 4 bases, with 13 bases left in between. Germline CDR1 GTSNPN, CDR2 SVGIG (reference sequence). The CDR3 spells CAWSPGARGNTIYF. The CDR3 DNA sequence: TGTGCCTGGAGCCCGGGGGCGCGGGGAAACACCATATATTTT.

The chain couples TRBV5-8 to TRBJ1-2, with D possibly matching TRBD1 (5 bases). The germline V gene has CDR1 SGHTS and CDR2 YDEGEE. The CDR3 spans 14 residues. The V and J ends lost 2 bases and 8 bases respectively, with 16 bases between them. CDR3 sequence: CASSFKGLTRGYTF. The DNA for the CDR3 is TGTGCCAGCAGCTTCAAGGGGCTCACGAGAGGCTACACCTTC.

The J gene is TRBJ1-1, the V gene TRBV6-5; D is uncertain. The CDR3 sequence is 14 residues long. Trimming removed 2 bases at V and 4 bases at J, with 11 bases between. The V gene's germline CDR1 is MNHEY and CDR2 SVGAGI. In nucleotides, the CDR3 is TGTGCCAGCAGTTACAGAGGGCTGGGCACTGAAGCTTTCTTT. Translation gives CASSYRGLGTEAFF.